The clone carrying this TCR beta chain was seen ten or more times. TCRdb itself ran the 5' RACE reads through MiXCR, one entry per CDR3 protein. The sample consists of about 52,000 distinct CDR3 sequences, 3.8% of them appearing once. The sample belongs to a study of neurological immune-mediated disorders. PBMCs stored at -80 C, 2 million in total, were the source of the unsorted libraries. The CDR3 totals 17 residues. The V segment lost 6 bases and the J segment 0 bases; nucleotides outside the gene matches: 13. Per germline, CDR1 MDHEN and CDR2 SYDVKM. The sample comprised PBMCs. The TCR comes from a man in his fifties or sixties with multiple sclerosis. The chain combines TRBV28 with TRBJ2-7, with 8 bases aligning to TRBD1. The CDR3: CASSYPKQGVGSYEQYF. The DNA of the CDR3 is TGTGCCAGCAGCTACCCTAAACAGGGGGTCGGCTCCTACGAGCAGTACTTC.